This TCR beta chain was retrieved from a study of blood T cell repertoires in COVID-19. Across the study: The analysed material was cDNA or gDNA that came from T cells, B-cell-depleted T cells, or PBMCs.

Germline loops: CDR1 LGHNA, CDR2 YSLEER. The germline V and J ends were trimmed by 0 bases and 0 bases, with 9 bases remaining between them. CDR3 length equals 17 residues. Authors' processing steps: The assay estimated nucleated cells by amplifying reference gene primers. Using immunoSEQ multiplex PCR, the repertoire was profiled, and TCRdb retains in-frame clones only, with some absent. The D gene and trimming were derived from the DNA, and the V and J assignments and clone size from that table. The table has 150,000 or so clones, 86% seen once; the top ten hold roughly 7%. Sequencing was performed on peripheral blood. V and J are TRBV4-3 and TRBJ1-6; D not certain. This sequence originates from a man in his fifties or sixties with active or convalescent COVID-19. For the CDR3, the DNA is TGCGCCAGCAGCCAAGACTGGGAGAGCTCCTATAATTCACCCCTCCACTTT. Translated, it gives CASSQDWESSYNSPLHF.